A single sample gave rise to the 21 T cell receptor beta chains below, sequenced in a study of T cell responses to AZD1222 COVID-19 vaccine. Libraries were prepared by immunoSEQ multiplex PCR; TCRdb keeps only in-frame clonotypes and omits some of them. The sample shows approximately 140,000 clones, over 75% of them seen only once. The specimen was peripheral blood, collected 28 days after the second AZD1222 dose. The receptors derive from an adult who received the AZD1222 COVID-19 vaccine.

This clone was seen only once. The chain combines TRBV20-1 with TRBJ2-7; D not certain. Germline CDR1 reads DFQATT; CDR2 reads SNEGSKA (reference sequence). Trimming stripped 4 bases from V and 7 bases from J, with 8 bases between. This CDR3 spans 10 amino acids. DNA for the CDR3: TGCAGTGCTACCCATAGGGAGCAGTACTTC. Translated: CSATHREQYF.

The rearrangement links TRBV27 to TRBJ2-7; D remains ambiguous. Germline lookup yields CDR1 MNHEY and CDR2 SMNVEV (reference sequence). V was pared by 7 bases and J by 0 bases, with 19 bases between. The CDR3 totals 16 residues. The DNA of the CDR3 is TGTGCCAGCACAACCCGTTGGCAATCCAGCTCCTACGAGCAGTACTTC. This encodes CASTTRWQSSSYEQYF.

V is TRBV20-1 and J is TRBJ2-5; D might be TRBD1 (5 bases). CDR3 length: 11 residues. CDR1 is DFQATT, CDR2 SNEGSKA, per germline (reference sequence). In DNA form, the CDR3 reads TGCAGCCCCAGGGTCTCAGAGACCCAGTACTTC. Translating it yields CSPRVSETQYF.

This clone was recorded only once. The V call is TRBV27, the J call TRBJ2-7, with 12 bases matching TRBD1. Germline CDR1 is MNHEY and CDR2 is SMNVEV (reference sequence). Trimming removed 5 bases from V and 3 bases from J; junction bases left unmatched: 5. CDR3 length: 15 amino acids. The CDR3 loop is CASSGGQGARYEQYF. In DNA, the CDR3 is TGTGCCAGCAGTGGGGGACAGGGGGCGCGCTACGAGCAGTACTTC.

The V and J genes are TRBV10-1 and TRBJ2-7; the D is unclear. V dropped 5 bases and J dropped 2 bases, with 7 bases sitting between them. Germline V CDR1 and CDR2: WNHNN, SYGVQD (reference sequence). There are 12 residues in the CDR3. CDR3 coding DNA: TGCGCCAGCAGTCCAGGACCCTACGAGCAGTACTTC. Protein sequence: CASSPGPYEQYF.

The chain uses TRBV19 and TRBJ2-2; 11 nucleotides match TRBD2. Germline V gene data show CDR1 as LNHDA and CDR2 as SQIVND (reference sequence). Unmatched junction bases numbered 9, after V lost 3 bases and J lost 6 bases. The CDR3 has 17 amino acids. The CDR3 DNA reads TGTGCCAGTAGTATCGGGGGACTAGCGGCCCTAGCCGGGGAGCTGTTTTTT. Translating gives CASSIGGLAALAGELFF.

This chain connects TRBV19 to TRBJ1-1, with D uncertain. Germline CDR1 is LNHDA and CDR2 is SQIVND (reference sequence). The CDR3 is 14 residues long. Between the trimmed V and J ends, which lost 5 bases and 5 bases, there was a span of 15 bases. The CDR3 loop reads CASSPAPTGTEAFF. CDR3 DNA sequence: TGTGCCAGTAGTCCGGCCCCAACCGGGACTGAAGCTTTCTTT.

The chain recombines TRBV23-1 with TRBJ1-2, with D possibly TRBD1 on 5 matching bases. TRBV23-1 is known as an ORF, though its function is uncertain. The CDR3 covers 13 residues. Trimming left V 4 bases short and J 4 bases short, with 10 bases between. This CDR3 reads CASSLGDGYGYTF. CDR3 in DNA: TGCGCCAGCAGTCTCGGGGACGGCTATGGCTACACCTTC.

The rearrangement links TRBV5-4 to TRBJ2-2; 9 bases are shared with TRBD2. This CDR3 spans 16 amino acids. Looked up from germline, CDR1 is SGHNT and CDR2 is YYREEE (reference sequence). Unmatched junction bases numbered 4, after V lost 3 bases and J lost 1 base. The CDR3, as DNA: TGTGCCAGCAGCTCCGGACTAGCGCAGAACACCGGGGAGCTGTTTTTT. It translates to CASSSGLAQNTGELFF.

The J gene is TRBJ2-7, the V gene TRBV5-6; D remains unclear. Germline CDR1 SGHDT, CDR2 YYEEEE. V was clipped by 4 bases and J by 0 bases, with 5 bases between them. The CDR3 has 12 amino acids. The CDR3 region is CASSASSYEQYF. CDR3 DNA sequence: TGTGCCAGCAGCGCTAGCTCCTACGAGCAGTACTTC.

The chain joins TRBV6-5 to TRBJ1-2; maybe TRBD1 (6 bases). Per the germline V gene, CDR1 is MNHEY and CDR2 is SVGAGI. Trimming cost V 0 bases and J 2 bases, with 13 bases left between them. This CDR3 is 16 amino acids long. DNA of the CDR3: TGTGCCAGCAGTTACTCGATTACAGGGACGAACTATGGCTACACCTTC. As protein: CASSYSITGTNYGYTF.

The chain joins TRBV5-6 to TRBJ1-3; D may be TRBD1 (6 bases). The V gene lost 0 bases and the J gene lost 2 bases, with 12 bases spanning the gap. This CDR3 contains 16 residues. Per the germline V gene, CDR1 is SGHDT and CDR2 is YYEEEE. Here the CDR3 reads CASSLGEGGAGNTIYF. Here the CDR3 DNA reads TGTGCCAGCAGCTTGGGAGAGGGGGGAGCTGGAAACACCATATATTTT. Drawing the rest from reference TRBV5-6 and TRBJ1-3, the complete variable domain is DAGVTQSPTHLIKTRGQQVTLRCSPKSGHDTVSWYQQALGQGPQFIFQYYEEEERQRGNFPDRFSGHQFPNYSSELNVNALLLGDSALYLCASSLGEGGAGNTIYFGEGSWLTVV.

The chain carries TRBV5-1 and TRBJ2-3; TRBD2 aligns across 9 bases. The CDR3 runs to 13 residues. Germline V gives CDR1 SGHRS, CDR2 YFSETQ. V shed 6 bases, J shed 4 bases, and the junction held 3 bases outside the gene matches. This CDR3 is CASKGLAADTQYF. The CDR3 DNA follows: TGCGCCAGCAAGGGACTAGCCGCAGATACGCAGTATTTT.

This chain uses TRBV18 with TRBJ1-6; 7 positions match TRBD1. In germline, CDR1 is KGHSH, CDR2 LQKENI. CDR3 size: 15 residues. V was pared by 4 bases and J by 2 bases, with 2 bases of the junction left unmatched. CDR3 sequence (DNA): TGTGCCAGCTCACGAGGACAGGCCTATAATTCACCCCTCCACTTT. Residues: CASSRGQAYNSPLHF.

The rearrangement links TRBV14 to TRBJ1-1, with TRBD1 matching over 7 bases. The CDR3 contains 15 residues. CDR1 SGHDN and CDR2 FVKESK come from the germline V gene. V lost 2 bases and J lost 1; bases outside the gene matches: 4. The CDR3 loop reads CASSQRGQGNTEAFF. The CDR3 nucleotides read TGTGCCAGCAGCCAAAGGGGGCAGGGGAACACTGAAGCTTTCTTT.

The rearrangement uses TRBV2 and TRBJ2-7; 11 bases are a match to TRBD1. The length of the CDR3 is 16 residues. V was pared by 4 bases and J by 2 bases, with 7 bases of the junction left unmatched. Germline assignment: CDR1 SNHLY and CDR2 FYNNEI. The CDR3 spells CASSGLWGQGAYEQYF. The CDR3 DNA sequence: TGTGCCAGCAGTGGTTTATGGGGACAGGGGGCCTACGAGCAGTACTTC. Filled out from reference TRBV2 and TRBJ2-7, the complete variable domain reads EPEVTQTPSHQVTQMGQEVILRCVPISNHLYFYWYRQILGQKVEFLVSFYNNEISEKSEIFDDQFSVERPDGSNFTLKIRSTKLEDSAMYFCASSGLWGQGAYEQYFGPGTRLTVT.

CDR3 residues: CASSEDGTGVADQPQHF. The CDR3 DNA follows: TGTGCCAGCAGTGAAGATGGAACGGGGGTGGCGGATCAGCCCCAGCATTTT. The chain uses TRBV6-1 and TRBJ1-5; D is perhaps TRBD1 (5 bases). CDR1 is MNHNS and CDR2 is SASEGT in the germline V gene. The V gene lost 1 base and the J gene lost 5 bases, with 18 bases spanning the gap. There are 17 residues in the CDR3.

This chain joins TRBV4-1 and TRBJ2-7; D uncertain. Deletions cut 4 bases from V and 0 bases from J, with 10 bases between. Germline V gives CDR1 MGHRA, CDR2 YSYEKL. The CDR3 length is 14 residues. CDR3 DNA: TGCGCCAGCAGCCTCGGACGCACCTCCTACGAGCAGTACTTC. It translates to CASSLGRTSYEQYF.

CDR3 nucleotides: TGTGCCAGCAGTTATCGTGGCGGGAGGGCAGATACGCAGTATTTT. Translation: CASSYRGGRADTQYF. This chain links TRBV6-2 or TRBV6-3 with TRBJ2-3; 9 bases match TRBD2. In germline, CDR1 is MNHEY, CDR2 SVGEGT. V shed 3 bases, J shed 4 bases, and the junction held 5 bases outside the gene matches. The CDR3 loop spans 15 amino acids.

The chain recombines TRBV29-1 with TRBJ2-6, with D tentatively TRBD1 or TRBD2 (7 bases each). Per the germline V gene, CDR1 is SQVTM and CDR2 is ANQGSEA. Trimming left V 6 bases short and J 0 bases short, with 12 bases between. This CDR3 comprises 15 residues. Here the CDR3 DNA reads TGCAGCGTAGCCAGGGGGGGCTCTGGGGCCAACGTCCTGACTTTC. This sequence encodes CSVARGGSGANVLTF. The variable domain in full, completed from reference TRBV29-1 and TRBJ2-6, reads SAVISQKPSRDICQRGTSLTIQCQVDSQVTMMFWYRQQPGQSLTLIATANQGSEATYESGFVIDKFPISRPNLTFSTLTVSNMSPEDSSIYLCSVARGGSGANVLTFGAGSRLTVL.

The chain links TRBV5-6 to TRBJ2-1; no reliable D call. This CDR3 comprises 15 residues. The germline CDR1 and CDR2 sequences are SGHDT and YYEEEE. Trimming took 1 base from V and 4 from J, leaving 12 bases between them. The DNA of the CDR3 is TGTGCCAGCAGCTTGAGGAACAGTCTTTACAATGAGCAGTTCTTC. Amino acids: CASSLRNSLYNEQFF.